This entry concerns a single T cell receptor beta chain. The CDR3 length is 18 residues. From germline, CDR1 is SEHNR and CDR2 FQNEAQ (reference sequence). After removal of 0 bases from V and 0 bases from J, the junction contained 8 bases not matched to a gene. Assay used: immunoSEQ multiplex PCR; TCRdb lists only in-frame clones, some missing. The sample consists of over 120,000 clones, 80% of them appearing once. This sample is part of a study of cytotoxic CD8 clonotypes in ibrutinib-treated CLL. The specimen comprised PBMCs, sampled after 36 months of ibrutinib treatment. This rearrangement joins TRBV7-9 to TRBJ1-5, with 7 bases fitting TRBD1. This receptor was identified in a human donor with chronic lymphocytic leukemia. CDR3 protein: CASSLAWTGEDSNQPQHF. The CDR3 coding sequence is TGTGCCAGCAGCTTAGCATGGACAGGAGAAGATAGCAATCAGCCCCAGCATTTT.